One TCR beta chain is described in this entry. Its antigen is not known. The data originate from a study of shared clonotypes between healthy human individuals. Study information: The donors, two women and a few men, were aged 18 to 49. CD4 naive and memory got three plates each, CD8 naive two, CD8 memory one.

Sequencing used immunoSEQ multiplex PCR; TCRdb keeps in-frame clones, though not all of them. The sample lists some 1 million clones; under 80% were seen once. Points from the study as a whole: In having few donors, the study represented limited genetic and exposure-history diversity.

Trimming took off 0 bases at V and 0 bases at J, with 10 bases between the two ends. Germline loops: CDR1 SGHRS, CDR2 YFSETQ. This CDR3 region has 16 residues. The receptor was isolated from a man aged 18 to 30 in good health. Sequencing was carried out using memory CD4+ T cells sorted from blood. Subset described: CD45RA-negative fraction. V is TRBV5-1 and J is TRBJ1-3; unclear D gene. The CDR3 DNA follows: TGCGCCAGCAGCTTGGCCTATTTAGGCTCTGGAAACACCATATATTTT. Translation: CASSLAYLGSGNTIYF.